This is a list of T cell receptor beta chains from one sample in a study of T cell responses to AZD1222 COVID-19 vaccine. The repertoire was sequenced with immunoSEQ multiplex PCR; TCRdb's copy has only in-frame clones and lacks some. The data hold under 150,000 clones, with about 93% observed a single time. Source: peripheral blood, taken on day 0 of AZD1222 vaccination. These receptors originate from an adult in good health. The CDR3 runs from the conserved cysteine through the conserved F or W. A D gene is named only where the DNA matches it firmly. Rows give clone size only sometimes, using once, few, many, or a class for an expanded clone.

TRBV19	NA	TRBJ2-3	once	CASSPPWGRDTQYF	TGTGCCAGTAGCCCCCCATGGGGGAGGGATACGCAGTATTTT
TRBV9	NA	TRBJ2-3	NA	CASSVPLETSTDTQYF	TGTGCCAGCAGCGTTCCGTTGGAGACTAGCACAGATACGCAGTATTTT
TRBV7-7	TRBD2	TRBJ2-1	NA	CASSLDSGGFTEQFF	TGTGCTAGCAGCTTAGACAGCGGGGGGTTCACTGAGCAGTTCTTC
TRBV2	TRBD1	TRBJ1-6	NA	CASQGGQGGSSPLHF	TGTGCCAGCCAAGGGGGACAGGGAGGAAGTTCACCCCTCCACTTT
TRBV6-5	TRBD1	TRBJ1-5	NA	CASINDREGSQPQHF	TGTGCCAGCATAAACGACAGGGAGGGGAGTCAGCCCCAGCATTTT
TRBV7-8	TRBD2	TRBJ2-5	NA	CASSSGEGKTQYF	TGTGCCAGCAGCTCTGGGGAGGGAAAGACCCAGTACTTC
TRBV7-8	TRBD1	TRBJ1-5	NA	CASSIQGARNQPQHF	TGTGCCAGCAGCATACAGGGGGCGCGGAATCAGCCCCAGCATTTT
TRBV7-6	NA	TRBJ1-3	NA	CASSLALGVRGNSGNTIYF	TGTGCCAGCAGCTTAGCGCTTGGGGTGAGGGGTAACTCTGGAAACACCATATATTTT
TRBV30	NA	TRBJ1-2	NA	CAWSASGANYGYTF	TGTGCCTGGAGTGCTTCGGGGGCTAACTATGGCTACACCTTC
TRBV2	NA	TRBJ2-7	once	CASSEAWNEQYF	TGTGCCAGCAGTGAAGCTTGGAACGAGCAGTACTTC